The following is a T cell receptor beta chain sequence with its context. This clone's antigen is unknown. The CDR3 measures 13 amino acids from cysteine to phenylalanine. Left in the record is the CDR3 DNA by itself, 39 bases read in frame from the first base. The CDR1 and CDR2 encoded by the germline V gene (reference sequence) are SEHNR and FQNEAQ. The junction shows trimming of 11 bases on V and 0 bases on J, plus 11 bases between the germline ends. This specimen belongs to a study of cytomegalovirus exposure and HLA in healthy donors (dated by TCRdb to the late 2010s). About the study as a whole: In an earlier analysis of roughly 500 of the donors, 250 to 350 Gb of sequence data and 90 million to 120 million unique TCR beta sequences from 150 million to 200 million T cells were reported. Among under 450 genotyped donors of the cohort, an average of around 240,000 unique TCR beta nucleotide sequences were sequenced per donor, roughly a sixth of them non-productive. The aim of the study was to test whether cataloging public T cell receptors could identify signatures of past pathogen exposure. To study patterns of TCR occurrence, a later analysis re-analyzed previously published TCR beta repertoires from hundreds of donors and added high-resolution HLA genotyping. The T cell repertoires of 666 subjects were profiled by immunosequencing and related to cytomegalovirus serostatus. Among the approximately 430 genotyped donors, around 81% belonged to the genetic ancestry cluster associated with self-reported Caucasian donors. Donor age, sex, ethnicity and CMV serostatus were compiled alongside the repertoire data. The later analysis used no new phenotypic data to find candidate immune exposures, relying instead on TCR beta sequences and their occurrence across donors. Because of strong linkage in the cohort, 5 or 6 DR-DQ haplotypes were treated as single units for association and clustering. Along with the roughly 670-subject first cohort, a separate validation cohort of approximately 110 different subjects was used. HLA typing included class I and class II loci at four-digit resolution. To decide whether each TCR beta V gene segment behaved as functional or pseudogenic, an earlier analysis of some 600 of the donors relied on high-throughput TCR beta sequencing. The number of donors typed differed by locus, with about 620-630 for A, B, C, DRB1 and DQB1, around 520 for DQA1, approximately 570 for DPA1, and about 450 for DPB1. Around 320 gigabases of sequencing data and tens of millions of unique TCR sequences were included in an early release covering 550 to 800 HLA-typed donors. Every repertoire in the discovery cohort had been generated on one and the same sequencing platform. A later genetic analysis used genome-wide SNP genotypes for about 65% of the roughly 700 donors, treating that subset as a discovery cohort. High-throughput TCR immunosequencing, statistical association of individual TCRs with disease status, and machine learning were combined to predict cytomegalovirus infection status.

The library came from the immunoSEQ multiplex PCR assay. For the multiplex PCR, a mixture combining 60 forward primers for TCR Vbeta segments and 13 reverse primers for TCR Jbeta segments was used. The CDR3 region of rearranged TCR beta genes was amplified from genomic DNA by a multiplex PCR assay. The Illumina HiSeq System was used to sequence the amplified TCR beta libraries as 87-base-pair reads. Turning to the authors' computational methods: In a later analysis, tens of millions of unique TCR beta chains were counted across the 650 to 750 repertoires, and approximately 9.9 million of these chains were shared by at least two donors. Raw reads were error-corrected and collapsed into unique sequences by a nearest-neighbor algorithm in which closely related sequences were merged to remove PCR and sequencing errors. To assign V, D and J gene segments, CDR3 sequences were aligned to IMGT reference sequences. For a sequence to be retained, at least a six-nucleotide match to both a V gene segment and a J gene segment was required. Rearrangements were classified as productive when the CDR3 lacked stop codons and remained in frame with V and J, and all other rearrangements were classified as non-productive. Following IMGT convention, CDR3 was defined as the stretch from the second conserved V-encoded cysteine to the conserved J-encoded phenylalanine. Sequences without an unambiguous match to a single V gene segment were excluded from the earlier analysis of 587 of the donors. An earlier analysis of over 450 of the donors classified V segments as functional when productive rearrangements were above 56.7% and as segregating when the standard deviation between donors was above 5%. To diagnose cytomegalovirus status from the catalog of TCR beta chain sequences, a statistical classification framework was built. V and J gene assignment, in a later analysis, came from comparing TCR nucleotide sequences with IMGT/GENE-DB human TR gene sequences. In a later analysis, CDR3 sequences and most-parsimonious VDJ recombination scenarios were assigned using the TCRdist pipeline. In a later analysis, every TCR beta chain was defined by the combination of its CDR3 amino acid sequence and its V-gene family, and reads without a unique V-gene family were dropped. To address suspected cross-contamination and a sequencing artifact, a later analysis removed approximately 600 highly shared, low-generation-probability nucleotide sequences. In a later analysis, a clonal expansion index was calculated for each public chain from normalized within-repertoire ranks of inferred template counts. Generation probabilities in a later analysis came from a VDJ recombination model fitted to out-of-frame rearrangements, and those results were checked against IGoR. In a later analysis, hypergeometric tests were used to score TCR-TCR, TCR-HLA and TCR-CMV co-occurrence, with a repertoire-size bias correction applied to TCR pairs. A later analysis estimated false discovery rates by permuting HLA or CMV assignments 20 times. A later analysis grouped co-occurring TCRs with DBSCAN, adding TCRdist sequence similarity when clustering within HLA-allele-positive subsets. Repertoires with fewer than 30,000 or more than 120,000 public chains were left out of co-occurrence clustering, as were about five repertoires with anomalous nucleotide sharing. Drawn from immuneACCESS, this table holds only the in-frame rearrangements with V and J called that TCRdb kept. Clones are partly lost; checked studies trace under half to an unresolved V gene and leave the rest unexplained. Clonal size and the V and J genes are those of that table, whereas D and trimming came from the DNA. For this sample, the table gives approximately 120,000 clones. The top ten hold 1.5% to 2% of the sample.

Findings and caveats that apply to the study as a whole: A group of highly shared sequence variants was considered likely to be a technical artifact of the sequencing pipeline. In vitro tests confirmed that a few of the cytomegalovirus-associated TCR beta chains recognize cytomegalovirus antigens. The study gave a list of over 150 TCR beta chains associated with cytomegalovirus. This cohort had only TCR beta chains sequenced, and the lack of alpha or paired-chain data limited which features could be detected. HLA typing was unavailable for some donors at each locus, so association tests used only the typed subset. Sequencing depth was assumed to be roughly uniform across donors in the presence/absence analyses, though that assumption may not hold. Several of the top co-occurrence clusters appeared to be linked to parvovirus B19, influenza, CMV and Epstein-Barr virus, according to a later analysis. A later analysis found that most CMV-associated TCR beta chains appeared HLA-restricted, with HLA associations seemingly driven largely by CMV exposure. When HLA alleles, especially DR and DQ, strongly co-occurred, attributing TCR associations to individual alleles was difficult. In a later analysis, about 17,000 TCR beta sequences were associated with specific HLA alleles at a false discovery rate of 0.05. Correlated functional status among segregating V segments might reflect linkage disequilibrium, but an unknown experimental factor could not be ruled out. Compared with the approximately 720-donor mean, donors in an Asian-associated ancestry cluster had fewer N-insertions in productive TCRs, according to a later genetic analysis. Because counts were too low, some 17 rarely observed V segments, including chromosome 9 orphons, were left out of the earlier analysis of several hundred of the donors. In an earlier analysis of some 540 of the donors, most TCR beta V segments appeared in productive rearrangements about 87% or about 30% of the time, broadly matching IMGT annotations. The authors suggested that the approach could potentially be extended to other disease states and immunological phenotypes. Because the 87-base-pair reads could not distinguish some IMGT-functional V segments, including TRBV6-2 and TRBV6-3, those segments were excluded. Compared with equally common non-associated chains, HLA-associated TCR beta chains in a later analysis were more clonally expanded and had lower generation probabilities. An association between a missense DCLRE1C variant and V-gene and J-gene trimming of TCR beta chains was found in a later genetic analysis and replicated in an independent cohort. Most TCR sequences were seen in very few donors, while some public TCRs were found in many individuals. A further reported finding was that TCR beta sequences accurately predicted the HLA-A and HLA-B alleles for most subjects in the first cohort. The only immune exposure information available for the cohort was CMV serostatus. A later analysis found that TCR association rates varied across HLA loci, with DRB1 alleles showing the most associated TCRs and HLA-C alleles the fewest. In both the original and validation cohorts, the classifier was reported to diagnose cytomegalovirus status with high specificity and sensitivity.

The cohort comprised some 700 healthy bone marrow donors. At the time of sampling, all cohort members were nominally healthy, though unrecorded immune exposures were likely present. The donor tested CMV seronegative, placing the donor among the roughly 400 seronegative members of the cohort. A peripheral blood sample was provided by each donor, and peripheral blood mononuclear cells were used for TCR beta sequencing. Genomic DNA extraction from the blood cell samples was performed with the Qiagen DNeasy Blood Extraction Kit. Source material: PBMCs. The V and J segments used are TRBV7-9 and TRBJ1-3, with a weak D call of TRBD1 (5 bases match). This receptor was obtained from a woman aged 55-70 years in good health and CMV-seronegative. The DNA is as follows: TGTGCCGGCGGGGCAGGCTCTGGAAACACCATATATTTT. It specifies CAGGAGSGNTIYF.